This is a list of T cell receptor beta chains from one sample in a study of cytomegalovirus exposure and HLA in healthy donors. The protocol was immunoSEQ multiplex PCR, while the TCRdb copy is restricted to in-frame clones and leaves out a portion. This table holds around 150,000 clones, approximately 71% found once. Sequenced input: PBMCs. These receptors were taken from a man younger than 45 in good health and CMV-seronegative. CDR3s include the opening cysteine and the closing phenylalanine or tryptophan. The D gene is left open where the match is weak. Not all rows give a size; the values are once, few, many and, for expanded clones, a class.

v_gene: TRBV11-1
j_gene: TRBJ2-5
d_gene: -
abundance: -
CDR3nt: TGTGCCAGCAGCTTAGGGGGGGAAGAGACCCAGTACTTC
CDR3aa: CASSLGGEETQYF

v_gene: TRBV5-5
j_gene: TRBJ1-2
d_gene: -
abundance: -
CDR3nt: TGTGCCAGCAGCTTGGACCCTCAGGGTTCTAACTATGGCTACACCTTC
CDR3aa: CASSLDPQGSNYGYTF

v_gene: TRBV6-5
j_gene: TRBJ1-5
d_gene: -
abundance: -
CDR3nt: TGTGCCAGCAGTGAGTTCGGCAATCAGCCCCAGCATTTT
CDR3aa: CASSEFGNQPQHF

v_gene: TRBV28
j_gene: TRBJ2-7
d_gene: TRBD2
abundance: -
CDR3nt: TGTGCCAGCAGTTTGGGGACTAGATACGAGCAGTACTTC
CDR3aa: CASSLGTRYEQYF

v_gene: TRBV5-1
j_gene: TRBJ2-3
d_gene: -
abundance: -
CDR3nt: TGCGCCAGCAGCCCGGCCTATACAGGGACAGATACGCAGTATTTT
CDR3aa: CASSPAYTGTDTQYF

v_gene: TRBV28
j_gene: TRBJ2-7
d_gene: TRBD2
abundance: -
CDR3nt: TGTGCCAGCAGATCCCCGGGACTACCCTACGAGCAGTACTTC
CDR3aa: CASRSPGLPYEQYF

v_gene: TRBV6-5
j_gene: TRBJ2-7
d_gene: TRBD2
abundance: -
CDR3nt: TGTGCCAGCAGTCGCCCGGGACTAGCGGGAACCGAGCAGTACTTC
CDR3aa: CASSRPGLAGTEQYF

v_gene: TRBV7-8
j_gene: TRBJ2-7
d_gene: -
abundance: -
CDR3nt: TGTGCCAGCAGCTTGACAGGAGACTCCTACGAGCAGTACTTC
CDR3aa: CASSLTGDSYEQYF

v_gene: TRBV18
j_gene: TRBJ1-1
d_gene: TRBD1
abundance: -
CDR3nt: TGTGCCAGCTCACCGGGACAGTCAAGAAACACTGAAGCTTTCTTT
CDR3aa: CASSPGQSRNTEAFF

v_gene: TRBV14
j_gene: TRBJ2-1
d_gene: TRBD2
abundance: -
CDR3nt: TGTGCCAGCAGCCGACTCGCGGGAGACAACAATGAGCAGTTCTTC
CDR3aa: CASSRLAGDNNEQFF

v_gene: TRBV5-6
j_gene: TRBJ2-3
d_gene: -
abundance: few
CDR3nt: TGTGCCAGCAGCCCCCCCGGGGTTTCCGGCACAGATACGCAGTATTTT
CDR3aa: CASSPPGVSGTDTQYF

v_gene: TRBV5-1
j_gene: TRBJ1-2
d_gene: TRBD1
abundance: -
CDR3nt: TGCGCCAGCAGCTCGGGACAGGGTTTCTATGGCTACACCTTC
CDR3aa: CASSSGQGFYGYTF

v_gene: TRBV30
j_gene: TRBJ2-3
d_gene: TRBD1
abundance: -
CDR3nt: TGTGCCTGGAGTAAAGGGACAGGGCCGGCAGATACGCAGTATTTT
CDR3aa: CAWSKGTGPADTQYF

v_gene: TRBV7-2
j_gene: TRBJ1-2
d_gene: -
abundance: few
CDR3nt: TGTGCCAGCAGCACAGGGACCGTCCGTGGCTACACCTTC
CDR3aa: CASSTGTVRGYTF

v_gene: TRBV5-6
j_gene: TRBJ2-7
d_gene: TRBD1
abundance: -
CDR3nt: TGTGCCAGCAGCTTGACTCCCGGGACAGGGGTTGGCGAGCAGTACTTC
CDR3aa: CASSLTPGTGVGEQYF

v_gene: TRBV19
j_gene: TRBJ2-2
d_gene: -
abundance: few
CDR3nt: TGTGCCAGTAGTACGGGACTCCACGGCGGGGAGCTGTTTTTT
CDR3aa: CASSTGLHGGELFF

v_gene: TRBV6-4
j_gene: TRBJ2-2
d_gene: -
abundance: -
CDR3nt: TGTGCCAGCAGTGATAGTGACACGAACACCGGGGAGCTGTTTTTT
CDR3aa: CASSDSDTNTGELFF

v_gene: TRBV19
j_gene: TRBJ2-7
d_gene: -
abundance: few
CDR3nt: TGTGCCAGTAGTATAGATCCCTACTACGAGCAGTACTTC
CDR3aa: CASSIDPYYEQYF

v_gene: TRBV2
j_gene: TRBJ1-1
d_gene: -
abundance: -
CDR3nt: TGTGCCAGCAGGCCCGACAGTACTGAAGCTTTCTTT
CDR3aa: CASRPDSTEAFF

v_gene: TRBV6-1
j_gene: TRBJ2-7
d_gene: -
abundance: -
CDR3nt: TGTGCCAGCAGTGACTCAACTGGCGAGCAGTACTTC
CDR3aa: CASSDSTGEQYF

v_gene: TRBV30
j_gene: TRBJ2-3
d_gene: -
abundance: -
CDR3nt: TGTGCCTGGAGTGTGGGACTTCGAAATTCAGATACGCAGTATTTT
CDR3aa: CAWSVGLRNSDTQYF

v_gene: TRBV29-1
j_gene: TRBJ2-7
d_gene: TRBD2
abundance: -
CDR3nt: TGCAGCGTTTTGGCTAGCGGGAGGGACTACGAGCAGTACTTC
CDR3aa: CSVLASGRDYEQYF

v_gene: TRBV7-9
j_gene: TRBJ2-7
d_gene: TRBD2
abundance: -
CDR3nt: TGTGCCAGCAGCTTCCTAGTTTCTAGCGGGGGGTACGAGCAGTACTTC
CDR3aa: CASSFLVSSGGYEQYF

v_gene: TRBV6-1
j_gene: TRBJ1-5
d_gene: -
abundance: once
CDR3nt: TGTGCCAGCAGTTTTGACAGGAGCAATCAGCCCCAGCATTTT
CDR3aa: CASSFDRSNQPQHF

v_gene: TRBV19
j_gene: TRBJ2-2
d_gene: -
abundance: -
CDR3nt: TGTGCCAGTAGTTGGGGACACGATCCCGCGAACACCGGGGAGCTGTTTTTT
CDR3aa: CASSWGHDPANTGELFF

v_gene: TRBV2
j_gene: TRBJ1-1
d_gene: -
abundance: few
CDR3nt: TGTGCCAGCAGCCTACTTACACGCGGGAAGGGATTTGCCACTGAAGCTTTCTTT
CDR3aa: CASSLLTRGKGFATEAFF

v_gene: TRBV1
j_gene: TRBJ2-1
d_gene: -
abundance: -
CDR3nt: TGCACCAGCAGCCACCCCCCCAGGACTAGCGACTACAATGAGCAGTTCTTC
CDR3aa: CTSSHPPRTSDYNEQFF

v_gene: TRBV7-9
j_gene: TRBJ2-7
d_gene: TRBD2
abundance: -
CDR3nt: TGTGCCAGCAGACTCTATACTAGCGGTCGAGTACATAGCGAGCAGTACTTC
CDR3aa: CASRLYTSGRVHSEQYF

v_gene: TRBV28
j_gene: TRBJ1-2
d_gene: -
abundance: -
CDR3nt: TGTGCCAGCAGTTTACGAGGCAACCGATACAACTATGGCTACACCTTC
CDR3aa: CASSLRGNRYNYGYTF

v_gene: TRBV6-5
j_gene: TRBJ1-2
d_gene: TRBD1
abundance: -
CDR3nt: TGTGCCAGCAGTTACTCGTCTGACAGGGGTAACTATGGCTACACCTTC
CDR3aa: CASSYSSDRGNYGYTF

v_gene: TRBV25-1
j_gene: TRBJ1-1
d_gene: TRBD1
abundance: -
CDR3nt: TGTGCCAGCAGTCAAGACAGGGCTGCAGGCTCTGAAGCTTTCTTT
CDR3aa: CASSQDRAAGSEAFF

v_gene: TRBV9
j_gene: TRBJ2-3
d_gene: TRBD2
abundance: -
CDR3nt: TGTGCCAGCAGCCCCGAAGGGCTAGCGGGAGGCTCAGATACGCAGTATTTT
CDR3aa: CASSPEGLAGGSDTQYF

v_gene: TRBV5-4
j_gene: TRBJ2-7
d_gene: TRBD2
abundance: -
CDR3nt: TGTGCCAGCAGCTTCTGGACTAGCGGTACGAGCTCCTACGAGCAGTACTTC
CDR3aa: CASSFWTSGTSSYEQYF

v_gene: TRBV7-2
j_gene: TRBJ1-1
d_gene: -
abundance: -
CDR3nt: TGTGCCAGCAGCCCTTGGGCGCGGGGGAACACTGAAGCTTTCTTT
CDR3aa: CASSPWARGNTEAFF

v_gene: TRBV5-1
j_gene: TRBJ2-1
d_gene: TRBD2
abundance: -
CDR3nt: TGCGCCAGCAGCTTCGGACTAGCTGTTCAGAATGAGCAGTTCTTC
CDR3aa: CASSFGLAVQNEQFF

v_gene: TRBV27
j_gene: TRBJ1-5
d_gene: -
abundance: -
CDR3nt: TGTGCCAGCAGTAAATGGGGAGGAGAAAATCAGCCCCAGCATTTT
CDR3aa: CASSKWGGENQPQHF

v_gene: TRBV13
j_gene: TRBJ1-6
d_gene: TRBD1
abundance: -
CDR3nt: TGTGCCAGCAGCTTAGGACAGGGGGAGACACCCCTCCACTTT
CDR3aa: CASSLGQGETPLHF

v_gene: TRBV5-1
j_gene: TRBJ2-7
d_gene: -
abundance: -
CDR3nt: TGCGCCAGCAGCCCGTGGGGTGCGGGTGAGCAGTACTTC
CDR3aa: CASSPWGAGEQYF

v_gene: TRBV19
j_gene: TRBJ1-5
d_gene: TRBD1
abundance: -
CDR3nt: TGTGCCAGTAGAGAAGACAGGGCAGACCAGCCCCAGCATTTT
CDR3aa: CASREDRADQPQHF

v_gene: TRBV6-4
j_gene: TRBJ1-1
d_gene: -
abundance: -
CDR3nt: TGTGCCAGCAGCCCTACCCCTTTTTACACTGAAGCTTTCTTT
CDR3aa: CASSPTPFYTEAFF

v_gene: TRBV7-9
j_gene: TRBJ1-1
d_gene: TRBD1
abundance: -
CDR3nt: TGTGCCAGCAGCTTAGGTACAGGGGGGAAAAACACTGAAGCTTTCTTT
CDR3aa: CASSLGTGGKNTEAFF

v_gene: TRBV29-1
j_gene: TRBJ2-3
d_gene: -
abundance: -
CDR3nt: TGCAGCGGGGGTAGGAGGGGTTCAGATACGCAGTATTTT
CDR3aa: CSGGRRGSDTQYF

v_gene: TRBV6-5
j_gene: TRBJ1-4
d_gene: TRBD1
abundance: few
CDR3nt: TGTGCCAGCGGTCCGGGACAGAGTAATGAAAAACTGTTTTTT
CDR3aa: CASGPGQSNEKLFF

v_gene: TRBV5-1
j_gene: TRBJ2-5
d_gene: -
abundance: -
CDR3nt: TGCGCCAGCAGCTTGGCCCCCGGACAGTATCAAGAGACCCAGTACTTC
CDR3aa: CASSLAPGQYQETQYF

v_gene: TRBV18
j_gene: TRBJ1-2
d_gene: -
abundance: -
CDR3nt: TGTGCCAGCTCACCATGGGGGGGCGATGGCTACACCTTC
CDR3aa: CASSPWGGDGYTF

v_gene: TRBV5-1
j_gene: TRBJ2-1
d_gene: TRBD1
abundance: -
CDR3nt: TGCGCCAGCAGCTTAGTAGGACAGGGTTCCTACAATGAGCAGTTCTTC
CDR3aa: CASSLVGQGSYNEQFF

v_gene: TRBV7-8
j_gene: TRBJ1-5
d_gene: TRBD1
abundance: -
CDR3nt: TGTGCCAGCAGCTTGGACAGGGCGATCTGGGGCAATCAGCCCCAGCATTTT
CDR3aa: CASSLDRAIWGNQPQHF